Shown below are 10 T cell receptor beta chains from a single sample sequenced in a study of CD8+CD57+ T cells in acquired aplastic anemia. Genomic DNA acted as the template from which TCR beta VDJ combination and CDR3 sequence profiling were carried out. TCRdb fed the reads into MiXCR, producing one record per CDR3 protein. This sample has under 200,000 distinct CDR3 sequences; around 48% occur once, and the top ten carry about 1.8%. Selection for sequencing was limited to patients who had shown CD8+CD57+ cell expansion by flow cytometry. Sequencing input: sorted CD4+, CD8+, or CD8+CD57+ T cells (not recorded which) from PBMCs. These receptors were collected from a human donor with aplastic anemia.

This clonotype showed up just a few times. This sequence joins TRBV7-2 and TRBJ1-1; D may be TRBD1 (6 bases). CDR1 and CDR2 (germline): SGHTA, FQGNSA. This CDR3 spans 11 amino acids. Trimming removed 6 bases from V and 6 bases from J, with 8 bases in between. The DNA for the CDR3 is TGTGCCAGCAGGGGGACATCTGAAGCTTTCTTT. Translated, it gives CASRGTSEAFF.

This clonotype came up many times. The CDR3 region is CASSWEPIYGYTF. CDR3 in DNA: TGTGCCAGCAGTTGGGAGCCCATCTATGGCTACACCTTC. The chain carries TRBV6-5 and TRBJ1-2; no definite D call. V gave up 4 bases and J gave up 4 bases, with 10 bases separating them. CDR1 is MNHEY, CDR2 SVGAGI, per germline. This CDR3 region has 13 residues.

This clonotype was detected ten times or more. The chain has TRBV9 and TRBJ1-2; TRBD1 agrees at 7 bases. The V and J ends lost 5 bases and 3 bases, in that order; junction bases with no gene match: 7. The CDR3 covers 14 residues. Germline values: CDR1 SGDLS, CDR2 YYNGEE. Here the CDR3 reads CASRGDRADYGYTF. The CDR3 DNA reads as TGTGCCAGCAGGGGCGACAGGGCGGACTATGGCTACACCTTC.

This chain uses TRBV30 with TRBJ2-5; the D is unclear. The CDR3 length is 13 residues. Per germline, CDR1 GTSNPN and CDR2 SVGIG (reference sequence). V dropped 2 bases and J dropped 4 bases, with 11 bases sitting between them. The CDR3 here is CAWSKREGETQYF. In DNA form, the CDR3 reads TGTGCCTGGAGTAAAAGGGAAGGAGAGACCCAGTACTTC. The full variable domain, in which reference TRBV30 and TRBJ2-5 provide the parts outside the CDR3, is SQTIHQWPATLVQPVGSPLSLECTVEGTSNPNLYWYRQAAGRGLQLLFYSVGIGQISSEVPQNLSASRPQDRQFILSSKKLLLSDSGFYLCAWSKREGETQYFGPGTRLLVL.

This clonotype was detected once. The genes are TRBV20-1 and TRBJ1-1; tentative D call: TRBD1 (5 bases). Germline V gene sequence: CDR1 DFQATT, CDR2 SNEGSKA (reference sequence). Trimming shortened V by 1 base and J by 7 bases, and 10 bases separated the two germline ends. CDR3 size: 12 residues. Written as DNA, the CDR3 is TGCAGTGCTAGAGTAGGTGACAGTGAAGCTTTCTTT. Translating it yields CSARVGDSEAFF.

The rearrangement joins TRBV2 to TRBJ1-1; unclear D gene. Germline V gives CDR1 SNHLY, CDR2 FYNNEI. There are 14 residues in the CDR3. Deletions cut 1 base from V and 2 bases from J, with 8 bases between. The CDR3 loop is CASSEGESNTEAFF. The DNA of the CDR3 is TGTGCCAGCAGTGAAGGGGAGTCCAACACTGAAGCTTTCTTT.

This clonotype was picked up many times. The chain is built from TRBV4-3 and TRBJ1-6; D perhaps matches TRBD1 (5 bases). The V and J ends lost 0 bases and 5 bases respectively, with 11 bases between them. The CDR3 consists of 16 residues. CDR1 and CDR2 (germline): LGHNA, YSLEER. CDR3 DNA: TGCGCCAGCAGCCAAGATCTGACAGTCGATAATTCACCCCTCCACTTT. Protein: CASSQDLTVDNSPLHF.

This clonotype was detected ten times or more. The chain couples TRBV4-3 to TRBJ1-3, with no clear D. V lost 0 bases, J lost 3 bases, and 6 bases lay in between. CDR1 is LGHNA, CDR2 YSLEER, per germline. CDR3 length: 14 amino acids. The CDR3 loop is CASSQELNGNTIYF. CDR3 DNA sequence: TGCGCCAGCAGCCAAGAACTAAATGGAAACACCATATATTTT.

Note on this clonotype: This may be a read error, as it is one base from a much larger clone. This sequence joins TRBV7-3 and TRBJ2-3, with 10 bases aligning to TRBD2. With V trimmed by 5 bases and J by 5 bases, 13 bases remained unmatched. Germline V CDR1 and CDR2: SGHTA, FQGTGA. CDR3 length equals 17 residues. The CDR3 DNA reads as TGTGCCAGCAGCCGCAGGACTAGCGGCGCCTCCCGAGATACGCAGTATTTT. Translated, it gives CASSRRTSGASRDTQYF. The full variable domain, its missing parts supplied by reference TRBV7-3 and TRBJ2-3, is GAGVSQTPSNKVTEKGKYVELRCDPISGHTALYWYRQSLGQGPEFLIYFQGTGAADDSGLPNDRFFAVRPEGSVSTLKIQRTERGDSAVYLCASSRRTSGASRDTQYFGPGTRLTVL.

J is TRBJ2-7 and V is TRBV28; 13 bases fit TRBD2. The germline V gene encodes CDR1 MDHEN and CDR2 SYDVKM. Trimming took 6 bases from V and 5 from J; bases not matched to a gene: 4. This CDR3 contains 14 residues. The CDR3: CASRRTSGRNEQYF. CDR3 nucleotide sequence: TGTGCCAGCAGAAGGACTAGCGGGAGAAACGAGCAGTACTTC.